A selection of T cell receptor beta chains follows, all from one sample in a study of blood T cell repertoires in COVID-19. The table came from immunoSEQ multiplex PCR; TCRdb's copy has only in-frame clones and leaves some out. The sample lists about 210,000 clones, 65% to 85% occurring once. Input material: PBMCs or T cells enriched from blood (not recorded which). The receptors were gathered from a man under 40 with acute COVID-19. CDR3s include the opening cysteine and the closing phenylalanine or tryptophan. The D gene is left open where the match is weak. For some rows the clone size is stated as once, few or many, or as a class when expanded; others skip it.

CDR3aa: CASSLGGPQETQYF
CDR3nt: TGCGCCAGCAGCTTGGGGGGGCCACAAGAGACCCAGTACTTC
j_gene: TRBJ2-5
d_gene: .
abundance: .
len: 14
v_gene: TRBV4-1

CDR3aa: CASSQAENRLDNEQFF
CDR3nt: TGCGCCAGCAGCCAAGCCGAAAACAGGCTGGACAATGAGCAGTTCTTC
j_gene: TRBJ2-1
d_gene: .
abundance: .
len: 16
v_gene: TRBV4-1

CDR3aa: CASSDRGNQPQHF
CDR3nt: TGTGCCAGCAGTGACAGGGGAAATCAGCCCCAGCATTTT
j_gene: TRBJ1-5
d_gene: TRBD1
abundance: few
len: 13
v_gene: TRBV12-3/TRBV12-4

CDR3aa: CASSRRGTGVAAGELFF
CDR3nt: TGTGCCAGCAGCCGAAGGGGGACAGGGGTGGCGGCCGGGGAGCTGTTTTTT
j_gene: TRBJ2-2
d_gene: TRBD1
abundance: .
len: 17
v_gene: TRBV7-3

CDR3aa: CASSPGTAPGNTIYF
CDR3nt: TGCGCCAGCAGCCCCGGGACAGCTCCTGGAAACACCATATATTTT
j_gene: TRBJ1-3
d_gene: TRBD1
abundance: .
len: 15
v_gene: TRBV5-1

CDR3aa: CASTYLMDSRYGYTF
CDR3nt: TGTGCCAGCACCTACCTCATGGACAGTCGCTATGGCTACACCTTC
j_gene: TRBJ1-2
d_gene: .
abundance: .
len: 15
v_gene: TRBV6-4

CDR3aa: CASSPPGGPRGEQFF
CDR3nt: TGTGCCAGCTCACCACCGGGGGGACCCCGTGGGGAGCAGTTCTTC
j_gene: TRBJ2-1
d_gene: .
abundance: .
len: 15
v_gene: TRBV18

CDR3aa: CASSQDAGTGWEQYF
CDR3nt: TGCGCCAGCAGCCAAGACGCCGGGACAGGGTGGGAGCAGTACTTC
j_gene: TRBJ2-7
d_gene: TRBD1
abundance: .
len: 15
v_gene: TRBV4-1

CDR3aa: CASSGGRWGEQYF
CDR3nt: TGTGCCAGCAGTGGCGGGAGGTGGGGCGAGCAGTACTTC
j_gene: TRBJ2-7
d_gene: TRBD2
abundance: once
len: 13
v_gene: TRBV27

CDR3aa: CASKQAFGYTF
CDR3nt: TGTGCCAGCAAGCAGGCTTTCGGCTACACCTTC
j_gene: TRBJ1-2
d_gene: .
abundance: .
len: 11
v_gene: TRBV28

CDR3aa: CASSEAPLGAGELFF
CDR3nt: TGTGCCAGCAGTGAAGCGCCTTTGGGAGCTGGGGAGCTGTTTTTT
j_gene: TRBJ2-2
d_gene: .
abundance: .
len: 15
v_gene: TRBV6-1

CDR3aa: CASSLPGDYGYTF
CDR3nt: TGCGCCAGCAGCTTGCCAGGGGACTATGGCTACACCTTC
j_gene: TRBJ1-2
d_gene: .
abundance: .
len: 13
v_gene: TRBV5-1

CDR3aa: CSASNWASGGYNEQFF
CDR3nt: TGCAGTGCTAGTAATTGGGCTAGCGGGGGTTACAATGAGCAGTTCTTC
j_gene: TRBJ2-1
d_gene: TRBD2
abundance: .
len: 16
v_gene: TRBV20-1

CDR3aa: CASSVSPGQGEAFF
CDR3nt: TGTGCCAGCAGCGTATCCCCGGGACAGGGGGAAGCTTTCTTT
j_gene: TRBJ1-1
d_gene: TRBD1
abundance: few
len: 14
v_gene: TRBV9

CDR3aa: CASSLFRGKAFF
CDR3nt: TGTGCCAGCAGTTTGTTTCGGGGAAAAGCTTTCTTT
j_gene: TRBJ1-1
d_gene: .
abundance: .
len: 12
v_gene: TRBV12-3/TRBV12-4

CDR3aa: CASSLESGGVSGELFF
CDR3nt: TGCGCCAGCAGCTTGGAAAGCGGGGGAGTTTCCGGGGAGCTGTTTTTT
j_gene: TRBJ2-2
d_gene: TRBD2
abundance: .
len: 16
v_gene: TRBV5-1

CDR3aa: CASSPAGPYEQYF
CDR3nt: TGTGCCAGCAGCCCCGCGGGACCCTACGAGCAGTACTTC
j_gene: TRBJ2-7
d_gene: .
abundance: .
len: 13
v_gene: TRBV7-9

CDR3aa: CASSLDSGSNLSPLHF
CDR3nt: TGTGCCAGCAGTTTGGACTCCGGGTCCAACCTTTCACCCCTCCACTTT
j_gene: TRBJ1-6
d_gene: .
abundance: few
len: 16
v_gene: TRBV7-2

CDR3aa: CASSEGALEAFF
CDR3nt: TGTGCCAGCAGCGAAGGGGCGTTAGAAGCTTTCTTT
j_gene: TRBJ1-1
d_gene: .
abundance: .
len: 12
v_gene: TRBV6-1

CDR3aa: CARTPRRGVSGNEQFF
CDR3nt: TGTGCCAGAACCCCGAGGCGGGGGGTTTCGGGCAATGAGCAGTTCTTC
j_gene: TRBJ2-1
d_gene: TRBD2
abundance: .
len: 16
v_gene: TRBV19

CDR3aa: CASTTGRGYTF
CDR3nt: TGTGCCAGCACGACAGGCCGCGGCTACACCTTC
j_gene: TRBJ1-2
d_gene: .
abundance: .
len: 11
v_gene: TRBV6-5

CDR3aa: CASSSSGGYGYTF
CDR3nt: TGCGCCAGCAGTTCGTCCGGGGGCTATGGCTACACCTTC
j_gene: TRBJ1-2
d_gene: .
abundance: .
len: 13
v_gene: TRBV10-1

CDR3aa: CASTLLTVPLRYF
CDR3nt: TGTGCCAGCACCCTACTTACAGTCCCCTTAAGGTATTTT
j_gene: TRBJ2-3
d_gene: .
abundance: .
len: 13
v_gene: TRBV2

CDR3aa: CASRGGLEAWGTEAFF
CDR3nt: TGTGCCAGCAGGGGGGGGCTTGAGGCTTGGGGCACTGAAGCTTTCTTT
j_gene: TRBJ1-1
d_gene: .
abundance: .
len: 16
v_gene: TRBV27

CDR3aa: CASSTFPPTSGVTNEQFF
CDR3nt: TGTGCCAGCAGTACCTTCCCCCCGACTAGCGGGGTTACGAATGAGCAGTTCTTC
j_gene: TRBJ2-1
d_gene: TRBD2
abundance: .
len: 18
v_gene: TRBV27

CDR3aa: CASRIPGSPLHF
CDR3nt: TGTGCCAGCAGGATTCCAGGTTCACCCCTCCACTTT
j_gene: TRBJ1-6
d_gene: .
abundance: .
len: 12
v_gene: TRBV5-4

CDR3aa: CASWREVGTEAFF
CDR3nt: TGTGCCAGCTGGAGGGAGGTGGGCACTGAAGCTTTCTTT
j_gene: TRBJ1-1
d_gene: .
abundance: .
len: 13
v_gene: TRBV5-4

CDR3aa: CASSQDWASMDYGYTF
CDR3nt: TGTGCCAGCAGCCAAGATTGGGCGAGTATGGACTATGGCTACACCTTC
j_gene: TRBJ1-2
d_gene: .
abundance: .
len: 16
v_gene: TRBV3-1/TRBV3-2

CDR3aa: CAISESMRGEAFF
CDR3nt: TGTGCCATCAGTGAGTCGATGAGAGGGGAAGCTTTCTTT
j_gene: TRBJ1-1
d_gene: .
abundance: few
len: 13
v_gene: TRBV10-3

CDR3aa: CASSLDRGFQETQYF
CDR3nt: TGTGCCAGCAGCTTGGACAGGGGGTTTCAAGAGACCCAGTACTTC
j_gene: TRBJ2-5
d_gene: TRBD1
abundance: .
len: 15
v_gene: TRBV5-4

CDR3aa: CASSIGFRGNSPLHF
CDR3nt: TGTGCCAGTAGTATAGGTTTTAGGGGGAATTCACCCCTCCACTTT
j_gene: TRBJ1-6
d_gene: .
abundance: .
len: 15
v_gene: TRBV19

CDR3aa: CARSLVPGYGYTF
CDR3nt: TGTGCCAGAAGCTTGGTTCCGGGCTATGGCTACACCTTC
j_gene: TRBJ1-2
d_gene: .
abundance: few
len: 13
v_gene: TRBV5-3

CDR3aa: CATSRDSRLSEAFF
CDR3nt: TGTGCCACCAGCAGAGATTCCAGGTTAAGTGAAGCTTTCTTT
j_gene: TRBJ1-1
d_gene: .
abundance: .
len: 14
v_gene: TRBV15

CDR3aa: CASSLIRDYYGYTF
CDR3nt: TGTGCCAGCAGTTTAATTCGAGATTACTATGGCTACACCTTC
j_gene: TRBJ1-2
d_gene: .
abundance: .
len: 14
v_gene: TRBV28